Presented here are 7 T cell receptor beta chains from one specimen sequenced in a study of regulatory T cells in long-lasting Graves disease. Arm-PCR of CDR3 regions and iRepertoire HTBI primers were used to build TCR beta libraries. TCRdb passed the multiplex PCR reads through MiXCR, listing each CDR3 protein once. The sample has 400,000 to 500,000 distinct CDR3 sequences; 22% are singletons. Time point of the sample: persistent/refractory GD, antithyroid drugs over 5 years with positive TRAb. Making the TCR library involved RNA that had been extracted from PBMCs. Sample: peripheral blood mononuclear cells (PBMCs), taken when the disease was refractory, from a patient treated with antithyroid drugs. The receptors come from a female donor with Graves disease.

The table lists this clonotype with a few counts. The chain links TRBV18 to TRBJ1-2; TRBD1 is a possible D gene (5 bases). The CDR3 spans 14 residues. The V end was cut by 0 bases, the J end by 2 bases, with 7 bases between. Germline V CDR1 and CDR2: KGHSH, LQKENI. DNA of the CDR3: TGTGCCAGCTCACCACCAGGGGAGAACTATGGCTACACCTTC. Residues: CASSPPGENYGYTF.

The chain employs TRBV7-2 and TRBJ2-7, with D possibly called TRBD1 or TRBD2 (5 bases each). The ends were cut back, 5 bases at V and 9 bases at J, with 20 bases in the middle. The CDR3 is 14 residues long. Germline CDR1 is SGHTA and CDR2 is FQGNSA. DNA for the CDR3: TGTGCCAGCAGCCCCGGACCGGACCGGGGACGGCAGTACTTC. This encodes CASSPGPDRGRQYF.

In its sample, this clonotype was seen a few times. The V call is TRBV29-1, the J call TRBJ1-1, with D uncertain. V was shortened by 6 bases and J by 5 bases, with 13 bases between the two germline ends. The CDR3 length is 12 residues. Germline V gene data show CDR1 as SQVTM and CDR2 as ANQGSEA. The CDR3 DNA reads TGCAGCGTGTCAAAGGGTGCGACTGAAGCTTTCTTT. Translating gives CSVSKGATEAFF. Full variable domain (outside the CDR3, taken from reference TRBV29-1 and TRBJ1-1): SAVISQKPSRDICQRGTSLTIQCQVDSQVTMMFWYRQQPGQSLTLIATANQGSEATYESGFVIDKFPISRPNLTFSTLTVSNMSPEDSSIYLCSVSKGATEAFFGQGTRLTVV.

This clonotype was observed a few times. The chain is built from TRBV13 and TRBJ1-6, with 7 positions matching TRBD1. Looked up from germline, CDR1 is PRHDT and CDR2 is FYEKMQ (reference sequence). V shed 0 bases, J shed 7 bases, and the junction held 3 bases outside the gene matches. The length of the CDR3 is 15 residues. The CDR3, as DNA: TGTGCCAGCAGCTTAGGCGGACAGGTGAATTCACCCCTCCACTTT. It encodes CASSLGGQVNSPLHF.

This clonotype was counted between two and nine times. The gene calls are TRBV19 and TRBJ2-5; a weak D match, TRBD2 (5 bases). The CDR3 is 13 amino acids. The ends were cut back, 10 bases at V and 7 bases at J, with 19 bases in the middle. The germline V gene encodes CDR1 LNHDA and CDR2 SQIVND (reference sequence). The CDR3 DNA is TGTGCCACTAAGGAGCTCGGGGTAGGGACCCAGTACTTC. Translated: CATKELGVGTQYF.

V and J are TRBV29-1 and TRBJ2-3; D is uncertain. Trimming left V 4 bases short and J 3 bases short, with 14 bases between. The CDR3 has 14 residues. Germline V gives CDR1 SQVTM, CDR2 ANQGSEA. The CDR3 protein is CSVGPRLGTDTQYF. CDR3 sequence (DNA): TGCAGCGTTGGTCCTCGCCTGGGGACAGATACGCAGTATTTT.

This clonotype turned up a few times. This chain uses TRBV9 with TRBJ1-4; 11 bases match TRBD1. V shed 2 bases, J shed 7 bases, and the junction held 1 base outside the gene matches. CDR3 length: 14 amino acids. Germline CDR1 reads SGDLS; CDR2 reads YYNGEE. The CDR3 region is CASSVGTGGEKLFF. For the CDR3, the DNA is TGTGCCAGCAGCGTCGGGACAGGGGGTGAAAAACTGTTTTTT.